A single sample is the source of the 27 T cell receptor beta chains below, sequenced in a study of blood T cell repertoires in COVID-19. Clones were read by immunoSEQ multiplex PCR, and TCRdb kept only the in-frame ones, dropping some. The data contain fewer than 450,000 clones, 90% of them singletons. The sequenced sample was PBMCs or T cells enriched from blood (not recorded which). Receptors were obtained from a man between 18 and 29 years old who had recovered from COVID-19.

V usage is TRBV5-5 and J usage is TRBJ2-5; 8 bases map to TRBD2. Germline V gene data show CDR1 as SGHKS and CDR2 as YYEKEE (reference sequence). Trimming took 1 base from V and 1 from J; bases not matched to a gene: 6. CDR3 length: 16 residues. The CDR3 region has the DNA TGTGCCAGCAGCTTGTCGGTCGCGGGGGGCCAAGAGACCCAGTACTTC. Translated: CASSLSVAGGQETQYF.

A remark on this clone: This sample also contains other DNA sequences that code for the same CDR3. As DNA, the CDR3 is TGCGCCAGCAGCCCACAGGGAGCCTACGAGCAGTACTTC. Encoded protein: CASSPQGAYEQYF. The rearrangement uses TRBV5-1 and TRBJ2-7, with a tentative D call TRBD1 (6 bases). The CDR3 has 13 residues. Trimming stripped 4 bases from V and 2 bases from J, with 10 bases between. In germline, CDR1 is SGHRS, CDR2 YFSETQ.

V usage is TRBV19 and J usage is TRBJ1-5; perhaps TRBD1 as D (5 bases). The CDR3 contains 15 residues. The V gene's germline CDR1 is LNHDA and CDR2 SQIVND (reference sequence). Between the trimmed V and J ends, which lost 6 bases and 11 bases, there was a span of 23 bases. CDR3: CASSSGGAPGGTQHF. CDR3 DNA: TGTGCCAGTAGCTCCGGCGGGGCCCCAGGTGGGACCCAGCATTTT.

The rearrangement links TRBV15 to TRBJ2-5; D might be TRBD2 (6 bases). CDR3 length: 14 amino acids. In germline, CDR1 is LNHNV, CDR2 YYDKDF (reference sequence). Trimming cost V 0 bases and J 4 bases, with 9 bases left between them. The CDR3 DNA reads as TGTGCCACCAGCAGAGACGAGGGAGGAGAGACCCAGTACTTC. Translating gives CATSRDEGGETQYF.

V is TRBV30 and J is TRBJ2-2; TRBD2 agrees at 7 bases. V shed 5 bases, J shed 12 bases, and the junction held 12 bases outside the gene matches. The CDR3 runs 13 residues. Per germline, CDR1 GTSNPN and CDR2 SVGIG (reference sequence). DNA of the CDR3: TGTGCCTGGGGCCTTGCCGCGGGAGATCAGCTGTTTTTT. It codes for CAWGLAAGDQLFF.

This clone was counted between two and nine times. A much larger clone sits a single nucleotide away, making a read error possible. This sample also contains other DNA sequences that code for the same CDR3. This rearrangement joins TRBV12-3 or TRBV12-4 to TRBJ1-1, with D tentatively TRBD1 (6 bases). With 6 bases removed from V and 1 base from J, the gap between germline ends came to 9 bases. CDR3 length equals 13 residues. For the CDR3, the DNA is TGTGCCAGCAGAGGACAGACGAACACTGAAGCTTTCTTT. Amino acids: CASRGQTNTEAFF.

The J gene is TRBJ2-1, the V gene TRBV2; 11 bases are shared with TRBD2. The V and J ends lost 7 bases and 6 bases, in that order; junction bases with no gene match: 5. There are 14 residues in the CDR3. Germline-derived CDR1 and CDR2 are SNHLY and FYNNEI. The chain's CDR3 is CASNGLAGGNEQFF. CDR3 sequence (DNA): TGTGCCAGCAACGGTCTAGCGGGAGGCAATGAGCAGTTCTTC.

The V call is TRBV5-4, the J call TRBJ2-2; 14 bases map to TRBD2. This CDR3 contains 16 residues. Germline loops: CDR1 SGHNT, CDR2 YYREEE (reference sequence). The junction had 7 bases not matched to a gene; V was cut back by 2 bases and J by 10 bases. The CDR3 nucleotides read TGTGCCAGCAGCTTACCGGGACTAGCGGGAGCCGAGGAGCTGTTTTTT. This codes for CASSLPGLAGAEELFF. The full variable domain, with the rest looked up from reference TRBV5-4 and TRBJ2-2, is ETGVTQSPTHLIKTRGQQVTLRCSSQSGHNTVSWYQQALGQGPQFIFQYYREEENGRGNFPPRFSGLQFPNYSSELNVNALELDDSALYLCASSLPGLAGAEELFFGEGSRLTVL.

The V call is TRBV11-2, the J call TRBJ1-4; possible D gene TRBD1, 5 bases. V was pared by 5 bases and J by 6 bases, with 19 bases between. This CDR3 is 16 amino acids long. Germline V gives CDR1 SGHAT, CDR2 FQNNGV. The CDR3 loop reads CASSRMADTGDEKLFF. The CDR3 bases are TGTGCCAGCAGCCGTATGGCAGACACAGGTGATGAAAAACTGTTTTTT.

The V call is TRBV3-1 (or the pseudogene TRBV3-2), the J call TRBJ1-1; D gene ambiguous. V was cut by 2 bases and J by 2 bases, with 9 bases left in between. Per the germline V gene, CDR1 is LGHDT and CDR2 is YNNKEL (reference sequence). The CDR3 is 14 residues long. In DNA form, the CDR3 reads TGTGCCAGCAGCCAATTTGGAGAAAACACTGAAGCTTTCTTT. Protein: CASSQFGENTEAFF.

Comment on this clone: The same CDR3 is also encoded by other DNA sequences in this sample. The chain carries TRBV29-1 and TRBJ2-3, with 10 bases fitting TRBD2. V trimming: 5 bases; J trimming: 4 bases; junction bases outside the gene matches: 3. This CDR3 is built from 13 residues. From germline, CDR1 is SQVTM and CDR2 ANQGSEA. The CDR3 loop is CSVRLAGADTQYF. In DNA, the CDR3 is TGCAGCGTTCGCCTAGCGGGAGCAGATACGCAGTATTTT.

V gene TRBV11-1 combines with J gene TRBJ1-5, with D uncertain. Germline V gene data show CDR1 as SGHAT and CDR2 as FQDESV (reference sequence). V lost 3 bases, J lost 8 bases, and 11 bases lay in between. This CDR3 is built from 13 residues. The CDR3 is CASSLDFREPQHF. CDR3 bases: TGTGCCAGCAGCTTGGACTTTCGGGAGCCCCAGCATTTT.

V usage is TRBV19 and J usage is TRBJ2-1; 10 nucleotides line up with TRBD2. Germline lookup yields CDR1 LNHDA and CDR2 SQIVND (reference sequence). V lost 5 bases to trimming and J lost 4 bases; unmatched junction nucleotides: 8. This CDR3 region has 16 residues. CDR3 sequence: CASSPRVSGGYNEQFF. CDR3 coding DNA: TGTGCCAGTAGTCCCCGAGTTAGCGGGGGGTACAATGAGCAGTTCTTC.

This rearrangement joins TRBV5-6 to TRBJ1-1, with D perhaps TRBD1 (5 bases). Germline CDR1 and CDR2: SGHDT and YYEEEE. Trimming removed 1 base at V and 0 bases at J, with 7 bases between. The CDR3 loop spans 14 amino acids. CDR3 sequence (DNA): TGTGCCAGCAGCTTGCCAGGGATGAACACTGAAGCTTTCTTT. It is translated as CASSLPGMNTEAFF.

The CDR3 nucleotides are TGTGCCAGCTCACCCATACCAGGTGATCCAACTAATGAAAAACTGTTTTTT. This gives the protein CASSPIPGDPTNEKLFF. V and J are TRBV18 and TRBJ1-4; D uncertain. V lost 3 bases and J lost 0, with 14 bases in between. Germline V gene data show CDR1 as KGHSH and CDR2 as LQKENI. The CDR3 is 17 amino acids.

V usage is TRBV3-1 (or the pseudogene TRBV3-2) and J usage is TRBJ2-5, with TRBD1 matching 7 bases. This CDR3 comprises 16 residues. V lost 2 bases and J lost 4; bases outside the gene matches: 10. Germline V CDR1 and CDR2: LGHDT, YNNKEL (reference sequence). The CDR3, as DNA: TGTGCCAGCAGCCAACTCGCGACAGGGTGCGGAGAGACCCAGTACTTC. This gives the protein CASSQLATGCGETQYF.

The chain carries TRBV27 and TRBJ1-1; D is unresolved. The CDR3 has 14 residues. Between the trimmed V and J ends, which lost 4 bases and 8 bases, there was a span of 17 bases. CDR1 and CDR2 from the germline V gene are MNHEY and SMNVEV (reference sequence). The chain's CDR3 is CASSSREPKREAFF. CDR3 in DNA: TGTGCCAGCAGTTCCCGGGAGCCCAAGAGGGAAGCTTTCTTT.

The rearrangement joins TRBV15 to TRBJ2-5; TRBD2 agrees at 8 bases. The CDR3 is made up of 15 amino acids. Germline-derived CDR1 and CDR2 are LNHNV and YYDKDF (reference sequence). Trimming removed 1 base from V and 3 bases from J; junction bases left unmatched: 4. Here the CDR3 reads CATSRGPAGEETQYF. In DNA, the CDR3 is TGTGCCACCAGCAGAGGCCCAGCGGGGGAAGAGACCCAGTACTTC.

The chain links TRBV28 to TRBJ2-7; 7 positions agree with TRBD2. This CDR3 is 16 amino acids long. Germline V gene lookup returns CDR1 MDHEN and CDR2 SYDVKM. After removal of 1 base from V and 3 bases from J, the junction contained 9 bases not matched to a gene. In DNA, the CDR3 is TGTGCCAGCAGTTTATCGGGCGGGAGTGTTTTCTACGAGCAGTACTTC. Its protein product is CASSLSGGSVFYEQYF.

The rearrangement links TRBV10-3 to TRBJ1-5; D is unresolved. This CDR3 spans 12 amino acids. Looked up from germline, CDR1 is ENHRY and CDR2 is SYGVKD. Between the trimmed V and J ends, which lost 1 base and 5 bases, there was a span of 3 bases. The CDR3 reads CAISELDQPQHF. In nucleotides, the CDR3 is TGTGCCATCAGTGAGTTAGATCAGCCCCAGCATTTT.

The rearrangement links TRBV19 to TRBJ1-4; D is perhaps TRBD1 (6 bases). The CDR3 extends over 12 amino acids. CDR1 and CDR2 from the germline V gene are LNHDA and SQIVND (reference sequence). Trimming pared 9 bases from V and 3 bases from J, leaving 8 bases between. This chain's CDR3 is CASRGPNEKLFF. In nucleotides, the CDR3 is TGTGCCAGCAGGGGTCCTAATGAAAAACTGTTTTTT.

The V gene is TRBV23-1, the J gene TRBJ1-2; possible D gene TRBD1, 5 bases. TRBV23-1 belongs to the ORF category, with a function that is uncertain. Trimming removed 2 bases at V and 4 bases at J, with 14 bases between. This CDR3 has 15 amino acids. The CDR3 DNA is TGCGCCAGCAGTCAAAAGGCAGGGTGTATCTATGGCTACACCTTC. It yields the protein CASSQKAGCIYGYTF.

V gene TRBV19 combines with J gene TRBJ1-5, with TRBD1 matching over 8 bases. Germline V gives CDR1 LNHDA, CDR2 SQIVND (reference sequence). The CDR3 is made up of 14 amino acids. After removal of 1 base from V and 6 bases from J, the junction contained 2 bases not matched to a gene. CDR3 DNA: TGTGCCAGTAGTATAGGCAGGGGGCTTCAGCCCCAGCATTTT. Translation gives CASSIGRGLQPQHF. Full variable domain (outside the CDR3, taken from reference TRBV19 and TRBJ1-5): DGGITQSPKYLFRKEGQNVTLSCEQNLNHDAMYWYRQDPGQGLRLIYYSQIVNDFQKGDIAEGYSVSREKKESFPLTVTSAQKNPTAFYLCASSIGRGLQPQHFGDGTRLSIL.

The chain recombines TRBV5-1 with TRBJ2-3; 14 nucleotides line up with TRBD2. The junction had 9 bases not matched to a gene; V was cut back by 3 bases and J by 3 bases. From germline, CDR1 is SGHRS and CDR2 YFSETQ. The CDR3 extends over 18 amino acids. The CDR3 bases are TGCGCCAGCAGCTCCTCCGGGACTAGCGGGAGAATGACAGATACGCAGTATTTT. Its translation is CASSSSGTSGRMTDTQYF. The full variable domain, with the rest looked up from reference TRBV5-1 and TRBJ2-3, is KAGVTQTPRYLIKTRGQQVTLSCSPISGHRSVSWYQQTPGQGLQFLFEYFSETQRNKGNFPGRFSGRQFSNSRSEMNVSTLELGDSALYLCASSSSGTSGRMTDTQYFGPGTRLTVL.

This clone has only one observation. This chain uses TRBV24-1 with TRBJ1-5, with a tentative D call TRBD1 (6 bases). The ends were cut back, 7 bases at V and 4 bases at J, with 13 bases in the middle. The germline CDR1 and CDR2 sequences are KGHDR and SFDVKD. The CDR3 covers 14 residues. DNA for the CDR3: TGTGCCACCAGCGAAGGACAGTCGAATCAGCCCCAGCATTTT. Protein product: CATSEGQSNQPQHF.

This clone was seen just once. The rearrangement uses TRBV28 and TRBJ1-5; TRBD1 agrees at 7 bases. The CDR3 runs 14 residues. Germline V CDR1 and CDR2: MDHEN, SYDVKM. The trim removed 8 bases at V and 2 bases at J, leaving 6 bases unmatched. This chain's CDR3 is CASGPDRGNQPQHF. The CDR3 bases are TGTGCCAGCGGACCTGACAGGGGCAATCAGCCCCAGCATTTT.

This rearrangement joins TRBV18 to TRBJ1-2, with D perhaps TRBD1 (6 bases). Germline V CDR1 and CDR2: KGHSH, LQKENI. This CDR3 has 13 residues. Trimming left V 1 base short and J 3 bases short, with 6 bases between. CDR3 coding DNA: TGTGCCAGCTCACCACGACAGGACTATGGCTACACCTTC. It encodes CASSPRQDYGYTF. Variable domain in full (rest from reference TRBV18 and TRBJ1-2): NAGVMQNPRHLVRRRGQEARLRCSPMKGHSHVYWYRQLPEEGLKFMVYLQKENIIDESGMPKERFSAEFPKEGPSILRIQQVVRGDSAAYFCASSPRQDYGYTFGSGTRLTVV.